In its sample, the clone carrying this T cell receptor (beta chain) was seen a few times. Here immunoSEQ multiplex PCR was the method, and the copy in TCRdb shows in-frame clones only, minus some. The repertoire holds some 9,700 clones, with roughly three quarters as singletons. The sample originates from a study of neoadjuvant nivolumab and ipilimumab in lung cancer. V dropped 9 bases and J dropped 3 bases, with 11 bases sitting between them. CDR3 size: 12 residues. CDR1 ENHRY and CDR2 SYGVKD come from the germline V gene. The chain carries TRBV10-3 and TRBJ1-2, with D possibly TRBD1 on 6 matching bases. Sequences were derived from tumor tissue, sampled after neoadjuvant nivolumab, alone or with ipilimumab, at or shortly before surgery. This TCR was recovered from an adult with non-small cell lung cancer. Some clones in this sample may be carry-over from other donors' samples. For the CDR3, the DNA is TGTGCCATTAACAGGGTTTACTATGGCTACACCTTC. Its protein is CAINRVYYGYTF.